The rows below give T cell receptor beta chains drawn from one sample of a study of T cell repertoires in cytomegalovirus infection. TCRdb used MiXCR to reprocess the reads, holding one entry per CDR3 protein. The table has fewer than 200,000 distinct CDR3 sequences, under 25% seen once. Material: PBMCs. These receptors were collected from a human donor in good health (CMV status not recorded). Some clones in this sample may be carry-over from other donors' samples. Each CDR3 is given with its conserved first and last residue. D genes are given only for firm matches. Where a row states a size, it is once, few, many or the class of an expanded clone; other rows omit it.

TRBV6-2/TRBV6-3	-	11	TRBJ2-5	-	CASSYSIAQYF	TGTGCCAGCAGTTACTCCATTGCCCAGTACTTC
TRBV2	-	15	TRBJ1-5	-	CASSEALLGYQPQHF	TGTGCCAGCAGTGAAGCCCTTCTAGGCTATCAGCCCCAGCATTTT
TRBV6-6	-	15	TRBJ1-6	-	CASSEDSAHNSPLHF	TGTGCCAGCAGCGAGGACAGCGCCCATAATTCACCCCTCCACTTT
TRBV4-3	TRBD2	17	TRBJ2-1	few	CASSQDPGLASHNEQFF	TGCGCCAGCAGCCAAGATCCGGGACTAGCGTCTCACAATGAGCAGTTCTTC
TRBV27	-	15	TRBJ2-1	-	CASSLYVRDGDEQFF	TGTGCCAGCAGTTTATATGTCCGAGATGGGGATGAGCAGTTCTTC
TRBV12-3/TRBV12-4	TRBD1	14	TRBJ1-2	-	CASSAARRGYGYTF	TGTGCCAGCAGTGCGGCGCGCAGGGGGTATGGCTACACCTTC
TRBV7-2	TRBD1	15	TRBJ1-1	many	CASSWREGAPEEAFF	TGTGCCAGCAGCTGGCGTGAGGGGGCCCCCGAAGAAGCTTTCTTT
TRBV25-1	-	15	TRBJ1-1	few	CASSELQGGNTEAFF	TGTGCCAGCAGTGAGTTGCAGGGAGGGAACACTGAAGCTTTCTTT
TRBV11-2	TRBD2	15	TRBJ2-5	-	CASRYSGGPQETQYF	TGTGCCAGCAGGTATAGCGGGGGACCACAAGAGACCCAGTACTTC
TRBV20-1	-	19	TRBJ2-1	-	CSARGFVLRSGGSYNEQFF	TGCAGTGCTAGAGGTTTTGTCTTAAGGTCGGGTGGGTCCTACAATGAGCAGTTCTTC
TRBV27	TRBD2	13	TRBJ2-7	-	CASEASGTYEQYF	TGTGCCAGCGAGGCTAGCGGAACCTACGAGCAGTACTTC
TRBV7-2	TRBD1	16	TRBJ1-2	-	CASSPDRGLISLGYTF	TGTGCCAGCAGTCCCGACAGGGGGCTTATCAGCCTTGGCTACACCTTC
TRBV2	-	14	TRBJ2-1	few	CASPPGVNYNEQFF	TGTGCCAGCCCCCCCGGGGTTAACTACAATGAGCAGTTCTTC
TRBV7-2	-	14	TRBJ1-2	many	CASSLAPRVDGYTF	TGTGCCAGCAGCTTAGCGCCCAGGGTGGATGGCTACACCTTC
TRBV2	-	14	TRBJ2-7	-	CASGGTRKPYEQYF	TGTGCCAGCGGTGGGACACGGAAGCCCTACGAGCAGTACTTC
TRBV7-2	-	14	TRBJ1-5	many	CASSRGYSNQPQHF	TGTGCCAGCAGCCGAGGGTATAGCAATCAGCCCCAGCATTTT
TRBV2	-	14	TRBJ1-1	-	CASRSGAMNTEAFF	TGTGCCAGCAGGTCCGGGGCGATGAACACTGAAGCTTTCTTT
TRBV7-2	-	18	TRBJ1-2	few	CASSLMTRGRLYNYGYTF	TGTGCCAGCAGCTTAATGACCCGGGGGCGTTTATACAACTATGGCTACACCTTC
TRBV10-3	-	14	TRBJ2-5	once	CATLDTGMLETQYF	TGTGCCACCTTAGACACAGGGATGCTAGAGACCCAGTACTTC
TRBV7-9	TRBD1	13	TRBJ2-2	many	CAETGGNTGELFF	TGTGCCGAAACAGGGGGGAACACCGGGGAGCTGTTTTTT
TRBV6-5	-	15	TRBJ1-6	-	CASSYSLQGGTPLHF	TGTGCCAGCAGTTACTCGTTACAGGGCGGGACACCCCTCCACTTT
TRBV20-1	TRBD1	13	TRBJ2-5	few	CSATGTAQETQYF	TGCAGTGCGACTGGGACAGCCCAAGAGACCCAGTACTTC
TRBV15	TRBD1	16	TRBJ2-3	-	CATSSYRDRGRDTQYF	TGTGCCACCAGCAGCTACCGGGACAGGGGGCGAGATACGCAGTATTTT
TRBV5-1	-	15	TRBJ2-2	few	CASSLHDANTGELFF	TGCGCCAGCAGCTTGCATGACGCGAACACCGGGGAGCTGTTTTTT
TRBV9	TRBD2	15	TRBJ2-1	few	CASSATSGRSGEQFF	TGTGCCAGCAGCGCGACTAGCGGGAGATCAGGTGAGCAGTTCTTC
TRBV18	-	13	TRBJ2-1	few	CASSSGAEGEQFF	TGTGCCAGCTCATCAGGGGCCGAGGGTGAGCAGTTCTTC
TRBV5-4	TRBD1	14	TRBJ2-5	-	CASSIGQDAKTQYF	TGTGCCAGCAGCATCGGACAGGACGCGAAGACCCAGTACTTC
TRBV9	-	15	TRBJ2-7	-	CASSVEVGPFSEQYF	TGTGCCAGCAGCGTAGAAGTGGGACCGTTCTCCGAGCAGTACTTC